This T cell receptor beta chain originates from a study of CD4 T cells in relation to SARS-CoV-2 and coronaviruses. The unexposed donors gave CD4+ T cells in about 2010-2019, prior to COVID-19. This CDR3 has 11 amino acids. Germline V gene data show CDR1 as MDHEN and CDR2 as SYDVKM. Trimming took off 5 bases at V and 2 bases at J, with 3 bases between the two ends. As concerns this clone: No antigen is known for it.

Naive and memory CD4+ T cell DNA was deep-sequenced without culture. Repertoires were generated with immunoSEQ multiplex PCR, while TCRdb's copy carries only in-frame clones and drops some. The sample has approximately 64,000 clones, roughly 93% seen once; the top ten hold roughly 0.14%. Study-level points and caveats: In roughly 65% of donors, memory CD4+ clonotypes crossrecognized SARS-CoV-2 and at least one common cold coronavirus spike. Crossreactivity was assessed only for spike protein, not other viral proteins. The assay detects memory recall responses, not culture-primed primary responses.

Sequencing was performed on naive CD4+ T cells from PBMCs. Subset here: naive CD4+ T cells isolated by negative enrichment. This TCR was recovered from a human donor in good health. The gene calls are TRBV28 and TRBJ1-1; D call uncertain. Here the CDR3 DNA reads TGTGCCAGCAGTCCTAACACTGAAGCTTTCTTT. Protein sequence: CASSPNTEAFF.